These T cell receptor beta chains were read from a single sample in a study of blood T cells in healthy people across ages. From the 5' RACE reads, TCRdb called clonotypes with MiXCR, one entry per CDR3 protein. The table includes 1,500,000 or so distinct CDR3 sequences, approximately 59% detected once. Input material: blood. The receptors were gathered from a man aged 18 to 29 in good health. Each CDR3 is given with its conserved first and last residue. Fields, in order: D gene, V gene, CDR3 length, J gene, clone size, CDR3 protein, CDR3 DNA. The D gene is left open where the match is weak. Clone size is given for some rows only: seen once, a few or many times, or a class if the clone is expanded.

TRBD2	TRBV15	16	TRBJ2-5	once	CATSRASGGFGGTQYF	TGTGCCACCAGCAGAGCTAGCGGTGGGTTCGGGGGGACCCAGTACTTC
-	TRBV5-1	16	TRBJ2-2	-	CASSLYGGLLTGELFF	TGCGCCAGCAGCTTGTACGGGGGCTTATTAACCGGGGAGCTGTTTTTT
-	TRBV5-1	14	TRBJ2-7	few	CASSWRDGTYEQYF	TGCGCCAGCAGCTGGAGGGACGGGACCTACGAGCAGTACTTC
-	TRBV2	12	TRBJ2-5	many	CARGYGEETQYF	TGTGCCAGAGGGTACGGAGAAGAGACCCAGTACTTC
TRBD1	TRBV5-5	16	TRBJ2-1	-	CASSLGTGAIDNEQFF	TGTGCCAGCAGCTTGGGGACAGGCGCAATAGACAATGAGCAGTTCTTC
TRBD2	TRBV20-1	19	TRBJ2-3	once	CSARDSGTSGDPSADTQYF	TGCAGTGCTAGAGATAGCGGGACTAGCGGAGACCCCTCCGCAGATACGCAGTATTTT
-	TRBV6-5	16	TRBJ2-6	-	CASNPGPGSGANVLTF	TGTGCCAGCAATCCAGGCCCGGGCTCTGGGGCCAACGTCCTGACTTTC
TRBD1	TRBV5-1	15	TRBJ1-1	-	CASRDPGTVNTEAFF	TGCGCCAGCAGGGATCCCGGGACAGTTAACACTGAAGCTTTCTTT
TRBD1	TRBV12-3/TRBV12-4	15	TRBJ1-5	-	CASGRGRIGNQPQHF	TGTGCCAGCGGCAGGGGGAGGATTGGCAATCAGCCCCAGCATTTT
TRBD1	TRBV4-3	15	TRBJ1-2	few	CASSQDSSGGDGYTF	TGCGCCAGCAGCCAAGATAGTTCAGGGGGTGATGGCTACACCTTC
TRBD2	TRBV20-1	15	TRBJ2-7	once	CSGSSWRGANYEQYF	TGCAGTGGGTCCTCTTGGCGGGGGGCTAACTACGAGCAGTACTTC
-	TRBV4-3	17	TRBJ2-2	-	CASSQGLAFAGTGELFF	TGCGCCAGCAGCCAAGGGTTGGCGTTTGCGGGGACCGGGGAGCTGTTTTTT
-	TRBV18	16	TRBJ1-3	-	CASSPADAGSGNTIYF	TGTGCCAGCTCACCGGCCGACGCGGGCTCTGGAAACACCATATATTTT
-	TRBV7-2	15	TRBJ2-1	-	CASSRRGWGDNEQFF	TGTGCCAGCAGTCGACGGGGATGGGGGGACAATGAGCAGTTCTTC
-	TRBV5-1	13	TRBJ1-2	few	CASTMSLGYGYTF	TGCGCCAGCACCATGAGCCTAGGCTATGGCTACACCTTC
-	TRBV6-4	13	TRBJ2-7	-	CASSVGSHNEQYF	TGTGCCAGCAGTGTTGGCAGCCACAATGAGCAGTACTTC
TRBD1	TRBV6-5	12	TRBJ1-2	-	CATLGDRVGYTF	TGTGCCACTCTTGGGGACAGGGTCGGCTACACCTTC
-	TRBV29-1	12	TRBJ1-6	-	CSVGDYNSPLHF	TGCAGCGTTGGGGACTACAATTCACCCCTCCACTTT
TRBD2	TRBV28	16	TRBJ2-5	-	CASTLAASGKQETQYF	TGTGCCAGCACCTTAGCGGCTAGCGGAAAACAAGAGACCCAGTACTTC
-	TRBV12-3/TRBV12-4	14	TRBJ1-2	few	CASSQMGGGYGYTF	TGTGCCAGCAGTCAAATGGGGGGGGGCTATGGCTACACCTTC
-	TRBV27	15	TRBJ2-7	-	CASSLLKPETYEQYF	TGTGCCAGCAGTTTACTCAAACCAGAAACCTACGAGCAGTACTTC
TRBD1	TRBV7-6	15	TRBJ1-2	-	CASSWTGHGSYGYTF	TGTGCCAGCAGCTGGACAGGGCACGGGAGCTATGGCTACACCTTC
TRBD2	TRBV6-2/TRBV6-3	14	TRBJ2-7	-	CASSELGGRDEQYF	TGTGCCAGCAGTGAACTGGGAGGGCGGGACGAGCAGTACTTC
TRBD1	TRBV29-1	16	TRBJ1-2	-	CSVGGGQGAPNYGYTF	TGCAGCGTAGGAGGGGGGCAGGGGGCCCCCAACTATGGCTACACCTTC
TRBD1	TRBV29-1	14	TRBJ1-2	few	CSVVEGQGGYGYTF	TGCAGCGTTGTGGAGGGACAGGGGGGCTATGGCTACACCTTC